This TCR beta chain appears in the sequencing data of a study of cytotoxic CD8 clonotypes in ibrutinib-treated CLL. Broader study findings: Clonality went higher at ibrutinib response and then dropped back toward baseline at progression.

As for this clone: Antigen: not known.

Target depth was 1 in 200,000 to 1 in 1 million T cells, about 10x per clonotype. The protocol was immunoSEQ multiplex PCR, while the TCRdb copy is restricted to in-frame clones and leaves out a portion. In the table there are roughly 51,000 clones, 53% of which are singletons. Material: PBMCs, obtained after 12 months of ibrutinib treatment. The sequence derives from a human donor with chronic lymphocytic leukemia.

The DNA of the CDR3 is TGTGCCAGCAGTTACTCGGGCGGGGTCTTCACAGATACGCAGTATTTT. This sequence encodes CASSYSGGVFTDTQYF. This chain connects TRBV6-6 to TRBJ2-3, with D maybe TRBD2 (6 bases). The CDR3 is 16 residues long. Trimming shortened V by 0 bases and J by 2 bases, and 12 bases separated the two germline ends. CDR1 and CDR2 from the germline V gene are MNHNY and SVGAGI (reference sequence).